This T cell receptor beta chain emerged from a study of type 1 regulatory T cells. Study-level information: This in vitro CD4 product, T-allo10, is enriched for Tr1 cells and alloantigen-specific.

Trimming at V came to 7 bases and at J to 2 bases, leaving 5 bases not matched to a gene. The CDR3 totals 14 residues. CDR1 is MNHEY and CDR2 is SMNVEV in the germline V gene (reference sequence). TCRdb re-called the reads with MiXCR, one entry per CDR3 protein. The data hold about 68,000 distinct CDR3 sequences, with roughly three fifths observed a single time. As to this clonotype: Its antigen is not known.

The graft donor-derived T-allo10 cells reportedly recognize host alloantigens, are anergic, and suppress alloantigen-specifically. This sequence was found in a human donor in good health. Material for sequencing was cultured T cells, either the whole culture or a sorted T cell fraction (not recorded which). The subset was: Tr1-enriched cell product generated in vitro against host alloantigens. The rearrangement joins TRBV27 to TRBJ2-3, with 8 nucleotides matching TRBD1. The CDR3 region has the DNA TGTGCCAGCAAGGAGGACAGGGTCACAGATACGCAGTATTTT. Amino acid sequence: CASKEDRVTDTQYF.